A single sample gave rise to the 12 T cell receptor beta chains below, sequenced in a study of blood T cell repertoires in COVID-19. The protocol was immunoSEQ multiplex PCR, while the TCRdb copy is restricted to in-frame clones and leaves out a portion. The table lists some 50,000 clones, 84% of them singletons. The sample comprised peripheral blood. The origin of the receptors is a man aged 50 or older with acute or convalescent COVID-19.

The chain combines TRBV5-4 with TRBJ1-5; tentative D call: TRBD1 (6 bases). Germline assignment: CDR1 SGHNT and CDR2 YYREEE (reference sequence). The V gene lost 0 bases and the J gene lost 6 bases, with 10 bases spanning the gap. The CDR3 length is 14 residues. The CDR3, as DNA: TGTGCCAGCAGCTTGGACAGGGATCGTCAGCCCCAGCATTTT. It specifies CASSLDRDRQPQHF.

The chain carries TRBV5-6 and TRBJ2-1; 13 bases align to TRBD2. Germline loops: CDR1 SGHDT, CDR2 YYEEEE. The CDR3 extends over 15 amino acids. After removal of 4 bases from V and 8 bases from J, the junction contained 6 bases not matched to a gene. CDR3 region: CASSPLAGGRYEQFF. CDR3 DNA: TGTGCCAGCAGCCCACTAGCGGGGGGGCGGTATGAGCAGTTCTTC.

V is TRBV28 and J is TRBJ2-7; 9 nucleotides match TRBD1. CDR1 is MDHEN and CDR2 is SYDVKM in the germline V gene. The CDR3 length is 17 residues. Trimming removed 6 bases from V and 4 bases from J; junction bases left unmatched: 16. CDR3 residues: CASSSFFSPGQGYEQYF. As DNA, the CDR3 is TGTGCCAGCAGCTCTTTTTTTTCACCGGGACAGGGTTACGAGCAGTACTTC.

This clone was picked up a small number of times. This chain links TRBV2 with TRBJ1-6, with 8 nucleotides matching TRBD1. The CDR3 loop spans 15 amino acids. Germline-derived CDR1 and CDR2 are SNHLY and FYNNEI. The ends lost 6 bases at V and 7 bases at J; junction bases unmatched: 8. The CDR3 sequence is CASSLSTGENSPLHF. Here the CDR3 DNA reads TGTGCCAGCAGCCTCTCGACAGGGGAAAATTCACCCCTCCACTTT.

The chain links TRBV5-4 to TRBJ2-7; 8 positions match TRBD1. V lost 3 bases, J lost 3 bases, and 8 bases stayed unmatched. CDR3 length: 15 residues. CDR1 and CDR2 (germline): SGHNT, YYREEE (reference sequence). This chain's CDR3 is CASSSSGTGLYEQYF. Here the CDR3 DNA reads TGTGCCAGCAGCTCGTCCGGGACAGGACTCTACGAGCAGTACTTC. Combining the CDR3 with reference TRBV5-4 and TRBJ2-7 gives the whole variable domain ETGVTQSPTHLIKTRGQQVTLRCSSQSGHNTVSWYQQALGQGPQFIFQYYREEENGRGNFPPRFSGLQFPNYSSELNVNALELDDSALYLCASSSSGTGLYEQYFGPGTRLTVT.

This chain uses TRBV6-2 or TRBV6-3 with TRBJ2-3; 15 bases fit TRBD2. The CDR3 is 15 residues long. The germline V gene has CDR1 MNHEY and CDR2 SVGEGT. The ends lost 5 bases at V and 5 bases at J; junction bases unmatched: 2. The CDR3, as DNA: TGTGCCAGCAGTGGACTAGCGGGGGGGCGAGATACGCAGTATTTT. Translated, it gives CASSGLAGGRDTQYF.

CDR3 coding DNA: TGCAGTGCTAGAGATCAGGTAGAGGCTTTCTTT. It codes for CSARDQVEAFF. The chain joins TRBV20-1 to TRBJ1-1; D unclear. V dropped 0 bases and J dropped 11 bases, with 10 bases sitting between them. Germline-derived CDR1 and CDR2 are DFQATT and SNEGSKA (reference sequence). This CDR3 is built from 11 residues.

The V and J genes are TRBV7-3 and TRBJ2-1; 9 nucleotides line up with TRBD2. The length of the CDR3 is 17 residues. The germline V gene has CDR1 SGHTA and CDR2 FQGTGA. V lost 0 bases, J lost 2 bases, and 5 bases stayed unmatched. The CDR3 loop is CASSLTSGSMPYNEQFF. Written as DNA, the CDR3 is TGTGCCAGCAGCTTAACTAGCGGGAGTATGCCCTACAATGAGCAGTTCTTC.

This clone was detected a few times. This chain's CDR3 is CASSLMTGSTEAFF. The CDR3 nucleotides read TGTGCCAGCAGCTTAATGACAGGGAGTACTGAAGCTTTCTTT. The rearrangement links TRBV11-2 to TRBJ1-1, with 7 bases fitting TRBD1. Germline assignment: CDR1 SGHAT and CDR2 FQNNGV. This CDR3 is 14 amino acids long. The ends lost 2 bases at V and 5 bases at J; junction bases unmatched: 5.

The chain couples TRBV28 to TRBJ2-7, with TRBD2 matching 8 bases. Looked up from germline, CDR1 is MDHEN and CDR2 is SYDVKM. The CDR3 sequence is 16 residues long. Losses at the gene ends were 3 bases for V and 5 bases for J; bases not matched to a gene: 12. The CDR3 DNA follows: TGTGCCAGCAGTTTTCCTCCGGGACTAGAGGAGGACGAGCAGTACTTC. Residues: CASSFPPGLEEDEQYF.

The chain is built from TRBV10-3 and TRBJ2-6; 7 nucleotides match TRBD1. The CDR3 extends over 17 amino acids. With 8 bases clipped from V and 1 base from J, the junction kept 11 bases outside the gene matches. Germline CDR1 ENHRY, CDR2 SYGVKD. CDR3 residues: CAISLRAGGSGANVLTF. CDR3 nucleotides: TGTGCCATCTCGCTTAGGGCAGGGGGTTCTGGGGCCAACGTCCTGACTTTC.

The CDR3 sequence: CASSWTGQGGTGELFF. The CDR3 nucleotides are TGCGCCAGCAGCTGGACCGGACAGGGAGGCACCGGGGAGCTGTTTTTT. This chain connects TRBV5-1 to TRBJ2-2, with 8 bases matching TRBD1. Germline trimming cut 3 bases from V and 4 bases from J; bases unmatched to any gene: 8. CDR1 and CDR2 (germline): SGHRS, YFSETQ. CDR3 length: 16 amino acids.